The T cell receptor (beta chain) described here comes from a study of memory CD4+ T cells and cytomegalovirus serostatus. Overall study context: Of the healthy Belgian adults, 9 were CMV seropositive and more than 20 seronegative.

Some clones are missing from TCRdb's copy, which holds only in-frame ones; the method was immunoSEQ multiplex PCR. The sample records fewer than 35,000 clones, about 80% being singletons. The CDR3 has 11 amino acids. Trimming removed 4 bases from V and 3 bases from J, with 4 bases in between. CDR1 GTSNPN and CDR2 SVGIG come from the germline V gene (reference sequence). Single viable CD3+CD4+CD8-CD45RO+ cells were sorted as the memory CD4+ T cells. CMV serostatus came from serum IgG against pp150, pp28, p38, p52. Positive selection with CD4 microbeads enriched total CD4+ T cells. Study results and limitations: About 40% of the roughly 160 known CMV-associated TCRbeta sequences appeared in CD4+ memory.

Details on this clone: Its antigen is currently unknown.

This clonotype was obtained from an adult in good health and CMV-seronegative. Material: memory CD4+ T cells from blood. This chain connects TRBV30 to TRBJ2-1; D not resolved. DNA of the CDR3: TGTGCCTGGAAGAGCTACAATGAGCAGTTCTTC. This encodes CAWKSYNEQFF.